This T cell receptor (beta chain) was sequenced in a study of control samples from healthy donors and cancer patients. V lost 5 bases and J lost 1; bases outside the gene matches: 6. Germline loops: CDR1 SEHNR, CDR2 FQNEAQ (reference sequence). The CDR3 is made up of 16 amino acids. Generated by immunoSEQ multiplex PCR, the TCRdb table keeps only in-frame clones and is missing some. Among about 92,000 clones listed, 82% were seen once. This clone appeared once. This chain uses TRBV7-9 with TRBJ2-3; 10 bases are shared with TRBD1. The sequencing input was blood. This sequence originates from an older woman in good health. The CDR3 reads CASSAPGTGGTDTQYF. The CDR3 coding sequence is TGTGCCAGCAGCGCCCCCGGGACAGGGGGCACAGATACGCAGTATTTT.